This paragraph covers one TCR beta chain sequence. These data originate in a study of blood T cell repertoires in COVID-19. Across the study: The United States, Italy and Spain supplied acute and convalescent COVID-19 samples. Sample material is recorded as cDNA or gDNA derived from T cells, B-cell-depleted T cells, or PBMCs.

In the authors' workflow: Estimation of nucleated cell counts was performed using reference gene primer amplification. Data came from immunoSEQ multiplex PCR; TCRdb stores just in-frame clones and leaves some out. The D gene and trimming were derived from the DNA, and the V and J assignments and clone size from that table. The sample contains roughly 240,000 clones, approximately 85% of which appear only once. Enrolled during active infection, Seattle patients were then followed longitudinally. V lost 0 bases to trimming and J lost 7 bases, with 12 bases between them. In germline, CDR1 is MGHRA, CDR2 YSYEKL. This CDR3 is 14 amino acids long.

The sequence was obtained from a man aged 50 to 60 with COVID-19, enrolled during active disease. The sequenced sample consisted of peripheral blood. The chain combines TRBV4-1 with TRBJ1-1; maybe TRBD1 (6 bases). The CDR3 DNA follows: TGCGCCAGCAGCCAAGACGTCTACAGGGATGAAGCTTTCTTT. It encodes CASSQDVYRDEAFF.